The T cell receptor beta chain under discussion was sequenced for a study of cytomegalovirus exposure and HLA in healthy donors. The PCR made use of 60 Vbeta and 13 Jbeta primers. Profiled with immunoSEQ multiplex PCR; TCRdb holds only in-frame clones, not every one. This sample carries 75,000 to 90,000 clones, roughly 72% of them seen once, and the ten largest clones take 11%. V lost 1 base to trimming and J lost 4 bases; unmatched junction nucleotides: 6. The CDR3 spans 15 residues. The V gene's germline CDR1 is SGHTA and CDR2 FQGNSA. The sample holds one count of this clone. The study sampled nominally healthy donors, though unrecorded immune exposures were likely.

The chain uses TRBV7-2 and TRBJ1-2; TRBD1 matches at 7 bases. Sample: PBMCs. The receptor's source is a woman aged 40 to 50 in good health and CMV-seropositive. CDR3 sequence (DNA): TGTGCCAGCAGCTTAGGGTACAGGGGTGGCTATGGCTACACCTTC. Its protein is CASSLGYRGGYGYTF.